This T cell receptor beta chain was observed in a study of radiotherapy plus CTLA-4 blockade in lung cancer. Turning to the study itself: Objective response was observed in more than 15% of patients, and disease control in roughly 30%. General study findings and limits: Tumor-derived TCR clones expanded in blood after radiotherapy plus ipilimumab.

Chemo-refractory metastatic non-small-cell lung cancer patients underwent focal radiation alongside CTLA-4 blockade with ipilimumab. TCRdb keeps only in-frame clones here, not all; method: immunoSEQ multiplex PCR. The sample records about 49,000 clones, approximately 85% being singletons. As regards this clone: Its antigen is currently unknown.

The clonotype originates from a human donor with non-small cell lung cancer whose response to radiotherapy plus ipilimumab could not be evaluated. This sample comprised peripheral blood, obtained from a patient treated with radiotherapy plus ipilimumab.

CDR3 in amino acids: CASSLEVAGVGEQFF. In DNA, the CDR3 is TGTGCCAGCAGCTTAGAAGTAGCGGGAGTGGGTGAGCAGTTCTTC. This rearrangement joins TRBV11-2 to TRBJ2-1; 9 positions match TRBD2. Germline loops: CDR1 SGHAT, CDR2 FQNNGV. This CDR3 has 15 residues. V lost 0 bases, J lost 9 bases, and 6 bases stayed unmatched. Full variable domain (remainder filled in from reference TRBV11-2 and TRBJ2-1): EAGVAQSPRYKIIEKRQSVAFWCNPISGHATLYWYQQILGQGPKLLIQFQNNGVVDDSQLPKDRFSAERLKGVDSTLKIQPAKLEDSAVYLCASSLEVAGVGEQFFGPGTRLTVL.